This T cell receptor beta chain was captured by sequencing in a study of long-term antiretroviral therapy in people with HIV. The assay, immunoSEQ v3.0, was run at survey level. Profiled with immunoSEQ multiplex PCR; TCRdb holds only in-frame clones, not every one. The sample contains roughly 16,000 clones, more than 60% of which appear only once. J was trimmed by 11 bases and V by 2 bases; bases with no gene match: 8. The CDR3 loop spans 14 amino acids. Germline lookup yields CDR1 MNHNY and CDR2 SVGAGI (reference sequence). The TCR originated in a man aged 30 to 45 with HIV. The sequencing used unsorted PBMCs, collected 2.1 years before starting antiretroviral therapy. V usage is TRBV6-6 and J usage is TRBJ1-1; 10 bases are shared with TRBD1. CDR3 protein: CASSYTGQGERAFF. The CDR3 nucleotides read TGTGCCAGCAGTTACACAGGACAGGGGGAACGGGCTTTCTTT.